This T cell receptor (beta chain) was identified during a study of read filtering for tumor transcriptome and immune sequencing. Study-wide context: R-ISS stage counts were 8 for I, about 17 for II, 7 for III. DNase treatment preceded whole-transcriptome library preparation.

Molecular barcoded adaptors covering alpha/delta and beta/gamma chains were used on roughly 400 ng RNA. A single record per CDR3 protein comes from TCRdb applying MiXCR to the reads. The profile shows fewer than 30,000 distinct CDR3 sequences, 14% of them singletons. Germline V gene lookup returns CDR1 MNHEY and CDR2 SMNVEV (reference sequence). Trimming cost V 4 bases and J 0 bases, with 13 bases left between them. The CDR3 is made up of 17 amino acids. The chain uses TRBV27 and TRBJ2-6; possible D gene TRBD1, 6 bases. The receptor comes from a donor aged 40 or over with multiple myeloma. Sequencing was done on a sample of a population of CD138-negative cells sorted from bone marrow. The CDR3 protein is CASSSRTGYSGANVLTF. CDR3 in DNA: TGTGCCAGCAGTTCCCGTACAGGGTACTCTGGGGCCAACGTCCTGACTTTC.